This TCR beta chain is drawn from a study of T cells in narcolepsy. About the research overall: Enrolled donors included narcolepsy type 1 or type 2 patients and healthy controls.

General study points: Same-patient CSF and blood CD4+ T cell clonotypes included HCRT-specific and TRIB2-specific autoreactive ones. No autoreactive T cell clone sequences appeared in some memory CD4+ repertoires. Healthy controls reportedly lacked the autoreactive clonotypes serially found in patients' blood.

In germline, CDR1 is SGHVS, CDR2 FQNEAQ. This CDR3 is 16 amino acids long. Between the trimmed V and J ends, which lost 4 bases and 3 bases, there was a span of 15 bases. Remarks on this clone: The antigen is undetermined.

Using immunoSEQ multiplex PCR, the repertoire was profiled, and TCRdb retains in-frame clones only, with some absent. The table lists about 30,000 clones, about four fifths of them singletons. This TCR came from a human donor in good health. Sequenced input: memory (CD45RA-) CD4+ T cells from blood. V gene TRBV7-8 combines with J gene TRBJ2-2, with D unresolved. The CDR3 sequence is CASSSRPGQDTGELFF. The CDR3 DNA follows: TGTGCCAGCAGCTCCAGGCCCGGGCAGGACACCGGGGAGCTGTTTTTT.